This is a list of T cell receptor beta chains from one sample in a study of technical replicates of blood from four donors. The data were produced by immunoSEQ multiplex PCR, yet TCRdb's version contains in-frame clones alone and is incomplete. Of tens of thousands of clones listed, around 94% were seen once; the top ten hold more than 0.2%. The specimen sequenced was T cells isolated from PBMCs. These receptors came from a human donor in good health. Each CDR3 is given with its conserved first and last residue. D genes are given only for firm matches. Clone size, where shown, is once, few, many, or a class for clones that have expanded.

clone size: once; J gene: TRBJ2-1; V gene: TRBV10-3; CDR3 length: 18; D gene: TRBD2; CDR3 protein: CAISEGPLAASSYNEQFF; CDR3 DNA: TGTGCCATCAGTGAGGGGCCGCTAGCGGCTTCTTCCTACAATGAGCAGTTCTTC
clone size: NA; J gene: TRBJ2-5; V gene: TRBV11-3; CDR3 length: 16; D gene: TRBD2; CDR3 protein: CASSSWTSPVEETQYF; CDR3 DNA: TGTGCCAGCAGCTCCTGGACTAGCCCAGTGGAAGAGACCCAGTACTTC
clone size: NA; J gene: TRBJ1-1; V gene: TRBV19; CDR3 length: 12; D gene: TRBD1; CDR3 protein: CASSLTGSEAFF; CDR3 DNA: TGTGCCAGTAGTCTGACAGGGTCTGAAGCTTTCTTT
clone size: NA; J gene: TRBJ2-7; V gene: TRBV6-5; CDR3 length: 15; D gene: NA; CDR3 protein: CASSYSLGAPYEQYF; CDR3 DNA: TGTGCCAGCAGTTACTCGCTAGGGGCTCCCTACGAGCAGTACTTC
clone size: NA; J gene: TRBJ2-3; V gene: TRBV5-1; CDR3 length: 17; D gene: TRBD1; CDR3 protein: CASSLGDRRPSTDTQYF; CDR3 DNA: TGCGCCAGCAGCTTGGGGGACAGGCGTCCTAGCACAGATACGCAGTATTTT
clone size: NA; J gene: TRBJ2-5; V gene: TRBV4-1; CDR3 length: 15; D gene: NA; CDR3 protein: CASSQDETRQETQYF; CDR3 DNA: TGCGCCAGCAGCCAAGATGAGACTAGACAAGAGACCCAGTACTTC
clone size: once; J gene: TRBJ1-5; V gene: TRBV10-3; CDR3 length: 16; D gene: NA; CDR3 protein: CAISETSSGVYQPQHF; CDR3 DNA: TGTGCCATCAGTGAGACGTCCTCGGGGGTGTATCAGCCCCAGCATTTT
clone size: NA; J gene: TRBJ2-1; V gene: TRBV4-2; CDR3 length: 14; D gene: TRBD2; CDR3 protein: CASSRDYASDEQFF; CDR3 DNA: TGTGCCAGCAGCCGGGACTACGCTAGCGATGAGCAGTTCTTC
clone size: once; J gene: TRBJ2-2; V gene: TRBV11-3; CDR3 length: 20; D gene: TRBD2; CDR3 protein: CASSAGLAGGPGPPAGELFF; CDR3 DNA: TGTGCCAGCAGCGCCGGATTAGCGGGGGGGCCGGGGCCTCCCGCCGGGGAGCTGTTTTTT
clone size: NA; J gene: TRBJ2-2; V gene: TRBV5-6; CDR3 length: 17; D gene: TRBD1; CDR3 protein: CASSFALGQGRSGELFF; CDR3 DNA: TGTGCCAGCAGCTTCGCACTAGGACAGGGCAGATCCGGGGAGCTGTTTTTT
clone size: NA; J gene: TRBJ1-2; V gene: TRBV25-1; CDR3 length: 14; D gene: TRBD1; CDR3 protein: CASSAQGAFYGYTF; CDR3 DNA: TGTGCCAGCAGTGCACAGGGGGCTTTCTATGGCTACACCTTC
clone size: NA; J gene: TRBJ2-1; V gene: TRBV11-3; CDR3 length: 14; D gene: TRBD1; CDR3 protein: CASSARDRGNEQFF; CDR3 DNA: TGTGCCAGCAGCGCCCGGGACAGGGGGAATGAGCAGTTCTTC
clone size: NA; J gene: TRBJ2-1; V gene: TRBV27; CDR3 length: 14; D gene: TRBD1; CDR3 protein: CASSVGTGGNEQFF; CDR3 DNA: TGTGCCAGCAGTGTAGGGACAGGGGGCAATGAGCAGTTCTTC
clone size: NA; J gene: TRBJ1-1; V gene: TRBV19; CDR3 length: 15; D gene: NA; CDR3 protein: CASSIVQGGNTEAFF; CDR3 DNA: TGTGCCAGTAGTATAGTCCAAGGGGGGAACACTGAAGCTTTCTTT
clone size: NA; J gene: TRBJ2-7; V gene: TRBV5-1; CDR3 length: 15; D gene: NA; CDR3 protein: CASQGGTSGGNEQYF; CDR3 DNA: TGCGCCTCTCAGGGGGGGACAAGCGGGGGTAACGAGCAGTACTTC
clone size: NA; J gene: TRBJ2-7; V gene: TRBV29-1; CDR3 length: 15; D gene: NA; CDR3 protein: CSVAQTGTWSVEQYF; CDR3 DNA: TGCAGCGTTGCCCAGACCGGGACTTGGAGCGTAGAGCAGTACTTC
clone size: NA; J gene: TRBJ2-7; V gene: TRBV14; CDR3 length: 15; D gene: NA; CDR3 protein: CASSRLGLRDYEQYF; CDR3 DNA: TGTGCCAGCAGCCGTTTGGGACTTCGGGACTACGAGCAGTACTTC
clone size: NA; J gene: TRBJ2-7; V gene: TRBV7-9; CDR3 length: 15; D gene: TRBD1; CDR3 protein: CASSWGQGPSYEQYF; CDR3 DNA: TGTGCCAGCAGCTGGGGACAGGGGCCGTCCTACGAGCAGTACTTC
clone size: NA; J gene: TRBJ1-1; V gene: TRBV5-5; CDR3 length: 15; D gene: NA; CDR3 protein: CASSLTGGMNTEAFF; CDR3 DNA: TGTGCCAGCAGCTTAACTGGGGGGATGAACACTGAAGCTTTCTTT
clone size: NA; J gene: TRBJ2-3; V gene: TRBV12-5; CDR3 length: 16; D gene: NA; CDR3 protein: CASGLVGGGFTDTQYF; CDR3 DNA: TGTGCTAGTGGTTTGGTAGGAGGAGGCTTCACAGATACGCAGTATTTT
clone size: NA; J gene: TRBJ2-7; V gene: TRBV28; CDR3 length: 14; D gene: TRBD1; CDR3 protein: CASSPGQATYEQYF; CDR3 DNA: TGTGCCAGCAGTCCCGGACAGGCAACCTACGAGCAGTACTTC
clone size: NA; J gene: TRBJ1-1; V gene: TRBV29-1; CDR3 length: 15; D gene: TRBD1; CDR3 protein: CSVDRQGQFNTEAFF; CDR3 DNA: TGCAGCGTTGACCGACAGGGCCAATTTAACACTGAAGCTTTCTTT
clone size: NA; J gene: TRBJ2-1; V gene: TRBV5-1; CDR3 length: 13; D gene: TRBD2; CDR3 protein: CASTGLTPYEQFF; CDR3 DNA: TGCGCCAGCACGGGACTAACGCCGTATGAGCAGTTCTTC
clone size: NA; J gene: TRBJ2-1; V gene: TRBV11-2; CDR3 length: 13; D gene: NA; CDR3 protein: CASRLLANNEQFF; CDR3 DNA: TGTGCCAGCAGATTATTAGCAAACAATGAGCAGTTCTTC
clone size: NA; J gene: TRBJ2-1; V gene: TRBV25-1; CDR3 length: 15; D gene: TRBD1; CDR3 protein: CASSFRDRGRLGQFF; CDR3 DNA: TGTGCCAGCTCTTTCCGGGACAGGGGCCGATTGGGGCAGTTCTTC
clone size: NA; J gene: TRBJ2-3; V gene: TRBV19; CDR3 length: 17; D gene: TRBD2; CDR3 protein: CASSTKTSGTSTDTQYF; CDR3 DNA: TGTGCCAGTAGTACCAAGACTAGCGGGACGTCCACAGATACGCAGTATTTT
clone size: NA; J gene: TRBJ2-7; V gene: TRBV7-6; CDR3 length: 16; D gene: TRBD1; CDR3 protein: CASSTWTGVMTYEQYF; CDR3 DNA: TGTGCCAGCAGCACATGGACAGGGGTAATGACCTACGAGCAGTACTTC
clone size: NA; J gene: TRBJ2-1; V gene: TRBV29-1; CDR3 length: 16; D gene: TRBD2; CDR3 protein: CSALPLAGVNYNEQFF; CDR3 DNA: TGCAGCGCCCTACCTTTAGCGGGAGTGAACTACAATGAGCAGTTCTTC
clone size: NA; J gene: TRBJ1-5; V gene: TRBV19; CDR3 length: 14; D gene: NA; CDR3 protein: CASSMGTGLGPQHF; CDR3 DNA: TGTGCCAGTAGTATGGGAACAGGGCTTGGGCCCCAGCATTTT
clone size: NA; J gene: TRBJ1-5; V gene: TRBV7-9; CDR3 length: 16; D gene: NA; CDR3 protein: CASSPAGPEGNQPQHF; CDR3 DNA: TGTGCCAGCAGCCCAGCAGGGCCCGAGGGCAATCAGCCCCAGCATTTT